This T cell receptor (beta chain) was identified in a study of T cell changes during pregnancy in multiple sclerosis. TCRdb keeps only in-frame clones here, not all; method: immunoSEQ multiplex PCR. The sample comprises about 51,000 clones, approximately 94% of which are singletons, and around 0.6% rests with the top ten. CDR3 size: 14 residues. Source: CD4+ T cells from peripheral blood mononuclear cells, taken in the second trimester of pregnancy. The gene calls are TRBV21-1 and TRBJ1-4. TRBV21-1 is marked as a pseudogene. This TCR was recovered from a female donor with multiple sclerosis, enrolled in a pregnancy study. CDR3 in amino acids: CASSKRGGGEKLFF. CDR3 DNA sequence: TGTGCCAGCAGCAAAAGGGGAGGAGGTGAAAAACTGTTTTTT.